This record looks at one T cell receptor (beta chain) sequence and its context. The sample comes from a study of blood T cell repertoires in COVID-19. Background on the study: Spain, Italy and the United States supplied samples that represented acute and convalescent COVID-19. The analysed material was cDNA or gDNA that came from T cells, B-cell-depleted T cells, or PBMCs.

The data were produced by immunoSEQ multiplex PCR, yet TCRdb's version contains in-frame clones alone and is incomplete. Among 210,000 or so clones listed, approximately 87% were seen once. V lost 2 bases, J lost 7 bases, and 7 bases stayed unmatched. The germline gives CDR1 SQVTM, CDR2 ANQGSEA. The CDR3 is made up of 14 amino acids. The chain links TRBV29-1 to TRBJ1-1; 10 nucleotides line up with TRBD1. The sequence was obtained from a woman between 45 and 60 years old with acute or convalescent COVID-19. Sequencing input: peripheral blood. In nucleotides, the CDR3 is TGCAGCGTTGAAAAGGGGACAGGGGTAAGTGAAGCTTTCTTT. Translation: CSVEKGTGVSEAFF.